Below are 22 T cell receptor beta chains sequenced from a single sample in a study of patients and donors after allogeneic stem cell transplantation. TCRdb recomputed calls from the RT-PCR reads with MiXCR, one row per CDR3 protein. This sample has 400,000 to 500,000 distinct CDR3 sequences, with more than 15% found just once. Material: blood, either unsorted or a sorted T cell fraction (not recorded which). The receptors here all came from a human donor who was either an allogeneic HSCT recipient or a stem cell or donor lymphocyte infusion donor (not recorded which). It is not recorded whose cells these are; they may come from a transplant donor.

Many counts were recorded for this clonotype. The gene calls are TRBV7-9 and TRBJ1-1, with 10 bases aligning to TRBD1. Germline CDR1 SEHNR, CDR2 FQNEAQ (reference sequence). The V and J ends lost 5 bases and 0 bases, in that order; junction bases with no gene match: 3. The CDR3 spans 15 residues. The DNA of the CDR3 is TGTGCCAGCAGCCCAGGACAGGGGGTGAACACTGAAGCTTTCTTT. Translated: CASSPGQGVNTEAFF.

The rearrangement uses TRBV5-1 and TRBJ1-2; D uncertain. The CDR3 has 12 amino acids. The V end lost 0 bases, the J end lost 4 bases, and 4 bases lay between the germline ends. Germline values: CDR1 SGHRS, CDR2 YFSETQ. The CDR3 coding sequence is TGCGCCAGCAGCTTGGGGATCTATGGCTACACCTTC. Its protein is CASSLGIYGYTF.

This clonotype appeared many times. This rearrangement joins TRBV12-3 or TRBV12-4 to TRBJ1-3, with D hard to call. The V and J ends lost 0 bases and 2 bases respectively, with 5 bases between them. The CDR3 covers 14 residues. The CDR3 loop is CASSLAGTGNTIYF. In DNA form, the CDR3 reads TGTGCCAGCAGTTTAGCAGGGACTGGAAACACCATATATTTT.

The rearrangement uses TRBV11-3 and TRBJ2-2, with 7 bases that match TRBD2. Trimming cost V 5 bases and J 4 bases; bases outside gene matches: 7. This CDR3 is built from 15 residues. The germline V gene has CDR1 SGHNT and CDR2 YENEEA. The CDR3 DNA follows: TGTGCCAGCAGCACCCGACTAGCTACCACCGGGGAGCTGTTTTTT. It yields the protein CASSTRLATTGELFF. The full variable domain, rest sourced from reference TRBV11-3 and TRBJ2-2, is EAGVVQSPRYKIIEKKQPVAFWCNPISGHNTLYWYLQNLGQGPELLIRYENEEAVDDSQLPKDRFSAERLKGVDSTLKIQPAELGDSAVYLCASSTRLATTGELFFGEGSRLTVL.

This clonotype has just a few counts. This chain connects TRBV11-1 to TRBJ2-1, with D uncertain. Germline CDR1 SGHAT, CDR2 FQDESV (reference sequence). CDR3 length equals 15 residues. V lost 0 bases and J 4 bases, leaving 10 bases between the germline ends. The CDR3: CASSLALTGYNEQFF. The CDR3 DNA reads TGTGCCAGCAGCTTAGCGCTGACCGGGTACAATGAGCAGTTCTTC. Looking up the rest from reference TRBV11-1 and TRBJ2-1 gives the full variable domain: EAEVAQSPRYKITEKSQAVAFWCDPISGHATLYWYRQILGQGPELLVQFQDESVVDDSQLPKDRFSAERLKGVDSTLKIQPAELGDSAMYLCASSLALTGYNEQFFGPGTRLTVL.

This clonotype was picked up a small number of times. Written as DNA, the CDR3 is TGCGCCAGCAGCTTACAACAGTCCGGCGAGCAGTTCTTC. Protein: CASSLQQSGEQFF. The genes are TRBV5-1 and TRBJ2-1; D unresolved. From germline, CDR1 is SGHRS and CDR2 YFSETQ. The CDR3 extends over 13 amino acids. V was pared by 2 bases and J by 10 bases, with 13 bases between.

This clonotype was seen more than once but under ten times. V gene TRBV29-1 combines with J gene TRBJ2-1, with a possible D match to TRBD1 (5 bases). The CDR3 loop spans 14 amino acids. Per the germline V gene, CDR1 is SQVTM and CDR2 is ANQGSEA. With 3 bases removed from V and 1 base from J, the gap between germline ends came to 10 bases. The CDR3 loop is CSVDREGSYNEQFF. In nucleotides, the CDR3 is TGCAGCGTTGACAGGGAAGGGTCCTACAATGAGCAGTTCTTC.

The chain couples TRBV4-3 to TRBJ1-2, with 11 bases that match TRBD1. The CDR3 has 15 residues. Germline CDR1 LGHNA, CDR2 YSLEER. With 1 base clipped from V and 4 bases from J, the junction kept 2 bases outside the gene matches. This CDR3 is CASSQGTGGGYGYTF. CDR3 nucleotides: TGCGCCAGCAGCCAAGGGACAGGGGGCGGCTATGGCTACACCTTC.

This clonotype was seen a handful of times. The DNA for the CDR3 is TGTGCCAGCAGCCCACTTACTGGTGCAGGAGGTTACTATGGCTACACCTTC. Translation gives CASSPLTGAGGYYGYTF. The V and J genes are TRBV3-1 and TRBJ1-2; unclear D gene. The germline gives CDR1 LGHDT, CDR2 YNNKEL (reference sequence). CDR3 length: 17 amino acids. V was cut by 4 bases and J by 3 bases, with 21 bases left in between.

The V call is TRBV4-2, the J call TRBJ2-6, with no clear D. Germline V lookup: CDR1 LGHNA, CDR2 YNFKEQ. The CDR3 is made up of 15 amino acids. The V and J ends lost 6 bases and 2 bases respectively, with 11 bases between them. The CDR3 DNA reads as TGTGCCAGCAGACCTTATCTCACTGGGGCCAACGTCCTGACTTTC. Protein sequence: CASRPYLTGANVLTF.

This clonotype was counted ten times or more. The rearrangement links TRBV4-3 to TRBJ1-3; the D gene is possibly TRBD1 (5 bases). The CDR3 runs to 15 residues. CDR1 LGHNA and CDR2 YSLEER come from the germline V gene. The V gene lost 1 base and the J gene lost 1 base, with 8 bases spanning the gap. The CDR3 DNA follows: TGCGCCAGCAGCCAAGTGGGGGGATCTGGAAACACCATATATTTT. This codes for CASSQVGGSGNTIYF.

This clonotype was seen more than once but under ten times. The rearrangement joins TRBV7-2 to TRBJ1-2; unclear D gene. Germline V gene sequence: CDR1 SGHTA, CDR2 FQGNSA. The CDR3 is 15 amino acids. With 4 bases removed from V and 5 bases from J, the gap between germline ends came to 17 bases. CDR3 region: CASSSEFGPPYGYTF. In DNA form, the CDR3 reads TGTGCCAGCAGCTCTGAGTTTGGGCCACCGTATGGCTACACCTTC. Looking up the rest from reference TRBV7-2 and TRBJ1-2 gives the full variable domain: GAGVSQSPSNKVTEKGKDVELRCDPISGHTALYWYRQSLGQGLEFLIYFQGNSAPDKSGLPSDRFSAERTGGSVSTLTIQRTQQEDSAVYLCASSSEFGPPYGYTFGSGTRLTVV.

This clonotype appeared many times. The chain links TRBV12-3 or TRBV12-4 to TRBJ2-2; D uncertain. Trimming left V 6 bases short and J 5 bases short, with 10 bases between. This CDR3 is built from 13 residues. In nucleotides, the CDR3 is TGTGCCAGCAGGAAGATGGGAACCGGGGAGCTGTTTTTT. As protein: CASRKMGTGELFF.

This clonotype has a handful of counts. The chain couples TRBV6-2 or TRBV6-3 to TRBJ2-2; maybe TRBD2 (5 bases). In germline, CDR1 is MNHEY, CDR2 SVGEGT. This CDR3 spans 14 amino acids. Trimming left V 2 bases short and J 4 bases short, with 8 bases between. The CDR3 coding sequence is TGTGCCAGCAGTTACCCGGGAACCACCGGGGAGCTGTTTTTT. Residues: CASSYPGTTGELFF.

Comment on this clonotype: Mismatch with germline at one junction end may stem from a read error. In nucleotides, the CDR3 is TGTGCCAGCCGTTTGGGGACACGGAACACCGGGGAGCTGTTTTTT. This encodes CASRLGTRNTGELFF. The rearrangement joins TRBV27 to TRBJ2-2; tentatively, D is TRBD1 (6 bases). Germline V gives CDR1 MNHEY, CDR2 SMNVEV (reference sequence). This CDR3 contains 15 residues.

The chain links TRBV24-1 to TRBJ2-5; D is ambiguous. V was clipped by 3 bases and J by 6 bases, with 16 bases between them. This CDR3 spans 15 amino acids. Germline loops: CDR1 KGHDR, CDR2 SFDVKD. CDR3 loop: CATSDPTAGIKTQYF. In nucleotides, the CDR3 is TGTGCCACCAGTGATCCCACCGCTGGTATTAAGACCCAGTACTTC.

V and J are TRBV7-3 and TRBJ1-6, with D hard to call. The CDR3 consists of 13 residues. V was trimmed by 4 bases and J by 9 bases, leaving 10 bases between them. Germline assignment: CDR1 SGHTA and CDR2 FQGTGA. The CDR3 protein is CASSSSGGSPLHF. The CDR3 DNA is TGTGCCAGCAGCTCATCAGGAGGTTCACCCCTCCACTTT.

This clonotype appeared many times. The chain has TRBV15 and TRBJ2-1, with D perhaps TRBD1 or TRBD2 (5 bases each). The CDR3 is made up of 18 amino acids. V lost 0 bases and J lost 5, with 20 bases in between. The V gene's germline CDR1 is LNHNV and CDR2 YYDKDF (reference sequence). The CDR3, as DNA: TGTGCCACCAGCAGAGATAAGGAAGGCAGGGCCGGGGACAATGAGCAGTTCTTC. Protein product: CATSRDKEGRAGDNEQFF.

This clonotype was seen more than once but under ten times. V and J are TRBV2 and TRBJ2-3; D gene unclear. Germline V gene data show CDR1 as SNHLY and CDR2 as FYNNEI. This CDR3 has 13 residues. Trimming stripped 3 bases from V and 4 bases from J, with 8 bases between. The CDR3 region has the DNA TGTGCCAGCAGTGATTCGGCCCCAGATACGCAGTATTTT. As protein: CASSDSAPDTQYF. Complete variable domain (other parts from reference TRBV2 and TRBJ2-3): EPEVTQTPSHQVTQMGQEVILRCVPISNHLYFYWYRQILGQKVEFLVSFYNNEISEKSEIFDDQFSVERPDGSNFTLKIRSTKLEDSAMYFCASSDSAPDTQYFGPGTRLTVL.

This clonotype was picked up one time. This sequence joins TRBV6-5 and TRBJ1-6; the D gene is possibly TRBD1 (5 bases). This CDR3 is 15 amino acids long. V shed 0 bases and J shed 9 bases, with 12 bases lying between them. The germline V gene has CDR1 MNHEY and CDR2 SVGAGI. In nucleotides, the CDR3 is TGTGCCAGCAGTTACTCGATTTGGAGGGGTTCACCCCTCCACTTT. Residues: CASSYSIWRGSPLHF.

In its sample, this clonotype was seen a few times. The chain is built from TRBV5-1 and TRBJ2-1; D remains ambiguous. Germline CDR1 reads SGHRS; CDR2 reads YFSETQ. The CDR3 covers 12 residues. V was cut by 2 bases and J by 8 bases, with 8 bases left in between. DNA of the CDR3: TGCGCCAGCAGCTTATCTTACCATGAGCAGTTCTTC. It is translated as CASSLSYHEQFF. Filled out from reference TRBV5-1 and TRBJ2-1, the complete variable domain reads KAGVTQTPRYLIKTRGQQVTLSCSPISGHRSVSWYQQTPGQGLQFLFEYFSETQRNKGNFPGRFSGRQFSNSRSEMNVSTLELGDSALYLCASSLSYHEQFFGPGTRLTVL.

V usage is TRBV3-1 and J usage is TRBJ1-4, with a possible D match to TRBD1 (5 bases). Germline V CDR1 and CDR2: LGHDT, YNNKEL (reference sequence). Between the trimmed V and J ends, which lost 2 bases and 8 bases, there was a span of 12 bases. The CDR3 runs to 14 residues. The CDR3 loop is CASSQQGAKEKLFF. CDR3 nucleotide sequence: TGTGCCAGCAGCCAACAGGGTGCGAAGGAAAAACTGTTTTTT.